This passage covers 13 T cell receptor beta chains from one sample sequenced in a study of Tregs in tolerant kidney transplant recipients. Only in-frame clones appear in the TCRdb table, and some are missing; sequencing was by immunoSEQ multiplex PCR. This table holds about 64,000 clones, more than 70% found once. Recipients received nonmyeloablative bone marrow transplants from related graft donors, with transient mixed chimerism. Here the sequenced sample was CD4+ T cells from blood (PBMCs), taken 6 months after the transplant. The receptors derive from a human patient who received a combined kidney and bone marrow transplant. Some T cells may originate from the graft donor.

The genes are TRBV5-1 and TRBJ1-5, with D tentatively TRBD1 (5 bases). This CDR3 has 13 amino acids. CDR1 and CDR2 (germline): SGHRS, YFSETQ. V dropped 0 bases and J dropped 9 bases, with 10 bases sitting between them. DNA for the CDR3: TGCGCCAGCAGCTTGGAGGCAGGGCGGCCCCAGCATTTT. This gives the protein CASSLEAGRPQHF.

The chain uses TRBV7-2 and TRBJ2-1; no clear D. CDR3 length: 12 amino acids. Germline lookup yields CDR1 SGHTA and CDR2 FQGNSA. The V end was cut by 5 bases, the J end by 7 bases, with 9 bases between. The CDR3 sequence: CASSGRVNEQFF. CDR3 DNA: TGTGCCAGCAGCGGGCGAGTGAATGAGCAGTTCTTC.

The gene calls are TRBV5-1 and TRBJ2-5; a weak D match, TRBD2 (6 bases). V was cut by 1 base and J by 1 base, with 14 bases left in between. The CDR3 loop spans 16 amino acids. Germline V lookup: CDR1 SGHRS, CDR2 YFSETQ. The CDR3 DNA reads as TGCGCCAGCAGCTTGCTAGCCAGGGAGGCCCAAGAGACCCAGTACTTC. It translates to CASSLLAREAQETQYF. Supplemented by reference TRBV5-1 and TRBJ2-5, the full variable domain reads KAGVTQTPRYLIKTRGQQVTLSCSPISGHRSVSWYQQTPGQGLQFLFEYFSETQRNKGNFPGRFSGRQFSNSRSEMNVSTLELGDSALYLCASSLLAREAQETQYFGPGTRLLVL.

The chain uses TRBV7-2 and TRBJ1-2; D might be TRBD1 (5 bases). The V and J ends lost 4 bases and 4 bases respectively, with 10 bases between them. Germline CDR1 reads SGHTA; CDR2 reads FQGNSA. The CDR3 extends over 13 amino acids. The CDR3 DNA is TGTGCCAGCAGCTATACGGGGGGCTATGGCTACACCTTC. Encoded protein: CASSYTGGYGYTF.

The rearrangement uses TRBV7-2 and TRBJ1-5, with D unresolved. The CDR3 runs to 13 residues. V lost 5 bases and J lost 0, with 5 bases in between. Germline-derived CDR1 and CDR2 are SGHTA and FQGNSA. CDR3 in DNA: TGTGCCAGCAGCCGTTATAGCAATCAGCCCCAGCATTTT. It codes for CASSRYSNQPQHF.

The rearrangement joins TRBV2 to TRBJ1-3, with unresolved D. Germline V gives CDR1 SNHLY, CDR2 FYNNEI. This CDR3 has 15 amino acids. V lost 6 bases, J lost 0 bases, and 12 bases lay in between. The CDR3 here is CASRDRELSGNTIYF. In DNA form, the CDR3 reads TGTGCCAGCAGGGACCGGGAGCTCTCTGGAAACACCATATATTTT.

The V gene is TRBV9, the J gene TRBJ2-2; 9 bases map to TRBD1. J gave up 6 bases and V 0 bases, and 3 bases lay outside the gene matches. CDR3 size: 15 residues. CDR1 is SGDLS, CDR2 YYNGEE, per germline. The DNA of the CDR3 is TGTGCCAGCAGCGTAGCCGGGACAGGGTCCGGGGAGCTGTTTTTT. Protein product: CASSVAGTGSGELFF. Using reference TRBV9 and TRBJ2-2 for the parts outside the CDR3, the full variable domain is DSGVTQTPKHLITATGQRVTLRCSPRSGDLSVYWYQQSLDQGLQFLIQYYNGEERAKGNILERFSAQQFPDLHSELNLSSLELGDSALYFCASSVAGTGSGELFFGEGSRLTVL.

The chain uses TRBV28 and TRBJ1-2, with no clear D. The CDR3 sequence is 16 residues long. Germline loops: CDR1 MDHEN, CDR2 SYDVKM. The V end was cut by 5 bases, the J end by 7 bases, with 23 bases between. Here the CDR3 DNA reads TGTGCCAGCAGTCCCCACCAGAACGGGGTTTTGGGTGGCTACACCTTC. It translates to CASSPHQNGVLGGYTF.

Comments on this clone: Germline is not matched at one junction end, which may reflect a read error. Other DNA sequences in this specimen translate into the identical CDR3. The CDR3 reads CASSDREDNSPLHF. CDR3 sequence (DNA): TGCGCCAGCAGCGACAGGGAGGATAATTCCCCCCTCCACTTT. The chain couples TRBV4-3 to TRBJ1-6; 7 nucleotides agree with TRBD1. This CDR3 comprises 14 residues. Germline V lookup: CDR1 LGHNA, CDR2 YSLEER.

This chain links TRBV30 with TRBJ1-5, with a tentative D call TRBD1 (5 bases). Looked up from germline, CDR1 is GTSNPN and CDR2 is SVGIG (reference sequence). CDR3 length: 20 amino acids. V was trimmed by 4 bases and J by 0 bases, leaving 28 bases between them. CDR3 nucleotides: TGTGCCTGGATTGTAGCCCCTTCCCACGGGGGGGACCATAGCAATCAGCCCCAGCATTTT. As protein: CAWIVAPSHGGDHSNQPQHF.

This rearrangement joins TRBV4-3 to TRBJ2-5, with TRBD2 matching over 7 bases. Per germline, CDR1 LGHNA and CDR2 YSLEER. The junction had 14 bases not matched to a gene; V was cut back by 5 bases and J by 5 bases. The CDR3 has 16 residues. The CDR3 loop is CASSYMGLQPGETQYF. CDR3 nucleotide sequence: TGCGCCAGCAGCTATATGGGACTACAACCGGGGGAGACCCAGTACTTC.

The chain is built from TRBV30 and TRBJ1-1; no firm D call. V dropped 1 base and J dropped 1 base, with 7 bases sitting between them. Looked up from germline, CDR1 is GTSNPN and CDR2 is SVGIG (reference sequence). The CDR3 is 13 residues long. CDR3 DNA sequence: TGTGCCTGGAGTGGAACTGCGAACACTGAAGCTTTCTTT. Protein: CAWSGTANTEAFF.

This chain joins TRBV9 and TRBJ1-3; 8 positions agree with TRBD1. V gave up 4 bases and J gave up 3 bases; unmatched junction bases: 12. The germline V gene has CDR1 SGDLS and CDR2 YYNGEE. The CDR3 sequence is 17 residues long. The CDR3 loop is CASSRETGVLYGNTIYF. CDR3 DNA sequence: TGTGCCAGCAGCCGAGAGACAGGGGTGCTCTATGGAAACACCATATATTTT.